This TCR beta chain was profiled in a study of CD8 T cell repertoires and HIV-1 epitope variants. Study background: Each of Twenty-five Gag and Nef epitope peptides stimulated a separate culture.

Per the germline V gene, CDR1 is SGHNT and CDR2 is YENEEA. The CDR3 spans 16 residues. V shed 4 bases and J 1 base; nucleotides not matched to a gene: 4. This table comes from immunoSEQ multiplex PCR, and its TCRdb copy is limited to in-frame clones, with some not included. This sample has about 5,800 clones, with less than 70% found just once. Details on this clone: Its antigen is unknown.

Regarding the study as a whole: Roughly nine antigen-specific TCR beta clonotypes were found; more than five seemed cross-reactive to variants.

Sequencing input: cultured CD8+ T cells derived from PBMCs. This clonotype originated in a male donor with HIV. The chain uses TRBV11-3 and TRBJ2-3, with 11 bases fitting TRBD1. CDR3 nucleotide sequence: TGTGCCAGCAGCTCGGGACAGGGGGGCCGCACAGATACGCAGTATTTT. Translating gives CASSSGQGGRTDTQYF.